This T cell receptor (beta chain) was obtained from a study of shared clonotypes between healthy human individuals. Original data processing: ImmunoSEQ junction-only sequences lacked quality scores, so their filtering differed. TCRdb's table, derived via immunoSEQ multiplex PCR, lists solely in-frame clones and lacks some. The V and J calls and clone size are taken from that table; D and trimming were inferred from the DNA. The sample lists approximately 2.3 million clones; 85% to 95% were seen once. Donors were Caucasian adults residing in Nashville, Tennessee, USA. The CDR3 is 14 amino acids. V was clipped by 6 bases and J by 4 bases, with 15 bases between them. The germline CDR1 and CDR2 sequences are MDHEN and SYDVKM.

Sequencing was carried out using naive CD4+ T cells from PBMCs. Indicated subset: CD45RA+ positively selected. The TCR was taken from a man aged 18 to 35 in good health. Some clones in this sample may be carry-over from other donors' samples. This rearrangement joins TRBV28 to TRBJ2-5; D unresolved. CDR3 in DNA: TGTGCCAGCAGCCTACCGGGTGTTGGAGAGACCCAGTACTTC. Translating gives CASSLPGVGETQYF.